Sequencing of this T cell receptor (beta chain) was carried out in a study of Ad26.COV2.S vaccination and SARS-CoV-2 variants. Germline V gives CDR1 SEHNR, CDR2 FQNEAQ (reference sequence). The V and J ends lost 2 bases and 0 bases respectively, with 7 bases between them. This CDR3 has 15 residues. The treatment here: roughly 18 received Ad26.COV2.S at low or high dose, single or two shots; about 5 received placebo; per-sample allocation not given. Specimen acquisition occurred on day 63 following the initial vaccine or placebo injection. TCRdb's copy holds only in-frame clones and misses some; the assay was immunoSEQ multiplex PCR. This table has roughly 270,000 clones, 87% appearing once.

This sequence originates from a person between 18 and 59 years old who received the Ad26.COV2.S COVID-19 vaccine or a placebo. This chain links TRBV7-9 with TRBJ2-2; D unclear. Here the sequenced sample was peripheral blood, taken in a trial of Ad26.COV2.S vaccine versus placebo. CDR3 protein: CASSLIPANTGELFF. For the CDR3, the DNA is TGTGCCAGCAGCTTAATTCCCGCGAACACCGGGGAGCTGTTTTTT.